This record covers a single T cell receptor (beta chain). Its antigen remains unidentified. The CDR3 is made up of 11 amino acids. Germline V gives CDR1 MNHNS, CDR2 SASEGT. V lost 4 bases and J lost 7, with 7 bases in between. The primer mix had 60 Vbeta and 13 Jbeta primers. The repertoire was sequenced with immunoSEQ multiplex PCR; TCRdb's copy has only in-frame clones and lacks some. Here the sample spans some 170,000 clones, 77% being singletons. The record originates from a study of cytomegalovirus exposure and HLA in healthy donors. Study-level findings and limits: A later analysis reportedly found fewer N-insertions in an Asian-associated ancestry cluster than the approximately 730-donor mean.

The sequencing input was PBMCs. This TCR was sampled from a woman aged 55-70 years in good health and CMV-seropositive. The J gene is TRBJ1-2, the V gene TRBV6-1; TRBD1 is a possible D gene (6 bases). DNA of the CDR3: TGTGCCAGCAGTGTCAGGGGTGGCTACACCTTC. Translated, it gives CASSVRGGYTF.